This TCR beta chain stems from a study of blood T cell repertoires in COVID-19. Looking at the study overall: Specimens from acute and convalescent COVID-19 originated in the United States, Italy and Spain.

The CDR3 totals 15 residues. Germline V gene sequence: CDR1 MNHEY, CDR2 SMNVEV (reference sequence). V was pared by 5 bases and J by 0 bases, with 11 bases between. TCRdb's copy holds only in-frame clones and misses some; the assay was immunoSEQ multiplex PCR. The data hold about 300,000 clones, with about 90% observed a single time. This clonotype was sampled from a woman aged 50 to 60 who had been exposed to COVID-19. The source material was PBMCs or T cells enriched from blood (not recorded which). The gene calls are TRBV27 and TRBJ1-3, with a possible D match to TRBD1 (6 bases). The CDR3 loop is CASSPQGNSGNTIYF. The CDR3 DNA follows: TGTGCCAGCAGTCCACAGGGTAACTCTGGAAACACCATATATTTT.